The 5 T cell receptor beta chains listed next were all sequenced from one sample in a study of cytomegalovirus exposure and HLA in healthy donors. The study ran its PCR with 60 Vbeta and 13 Jbeta primers. Clones were read by immunoSEQ multiplex PCR, and TCRdb kept only the in-frame ones, dropping some. The data contain 120,000 or so clones, about 80% of them singletons. The material sequenced was PBMCs. The receptor set was obtained from a human donor in good health.

The chain couples TRBV5-8 to TRBJ1-5, with TRBD1 as a possible D gene (5 bases). V dropped 2 bases and J dropped 2 bases, with 14 bases sitting between them. There are 16 residues in the CDR3. CDR1 and CDR2 from the germline V gene are SGHTS and YDEGEE. The CDR3 DNA sequence: TGTGCCAGCAGCTTTGGAGGGGATGTAGGCAATCAGCCCCAGCATTTT. Its protein is CASSFGGDVGNQPQHF.

The chain has TRBV7-2 and TRBJ2-7, with TRBD2 matching over 7 bases. This CDR3 is 16 amino acids long. Germline CDR1 reads SGHTA; CDR2 reads FQGNSA. Germline trimming cut 3 bases from V and 0 bases from J; bases unmatched to any gene: 8. CDR3 sequence (DNA): TGTGCCAGCAGCTTCCCGGGGCGGGGGAGCTCCTACGAGCAGTACTTC. This encodes CASSFPGRGSSYEQYF. Based on the CDR3 plus reference TRBV7-2 and TRBJ2-7, the full variable domain is GAGVSQSPSNKVTEKGKDVELRCDPISGHTALYWYRQSLGQGLEFLIYFQGNSAPDKSGLPSDRFSAERTGGSVSTLTIQRTQQEDSAVYLCASSFPGRGSSYEQYFGPGTRLTVT.

V and J are TRBV2 and TRBJ2-6; D gene unclear. The V end was cut by 7 bases, the J end by 0 bases, with 10 bases between. Germline V gene sequence: CDR1 SNHLY, CDR2 FYNNEI. This CDR3 comprises 15 residues. CDR3 in DNA: TGTGCCAGCACGATACAGAGCTCTGGGGCCAACGTCCTGACTTTC. It encodes CASTIQSSGANVLTF.

The chain is built from TRBV5-1 and TRBJ2-1, with TRBD2 matching over 10 bases. The V segment lost 4 bases and the J segment 6 bases; nucleotides outside the gene matches: 4. This CDR3 spans 14 amino acids. Per the germline V gene, CDR1 is SGHRS and CDR2 is YFSETQ. CDR3: CASSLSGGANEQFF. The CDR3 region has the DNA TGCGCCAGCAGCCTCAGCGGGGGGGCCAATGAGCAGTTCTTC.

The chain uses TRBV29-1 and TRBJ1-1; unclear D gene. The length of the CDR3 is 11 residues. CDR1 is SQVTM and CDR2 is ANQGSEA in the germline V gene. CDR3 region: CSWRVNTEAFF. In DNA form, the CDR3 reads TGCAGTTGGCGGGTGAACACTGAAGCTTTCTTT.